This T cell receptor (beta chain) comes out of a study of technical replicates of blood from several donors (dated by TCRdb to 2016 to 2017). To prepare the library, the immunoSEQ multiplex PCR assay was applied. The source is immuneACCESS, and TCRdb retained only in-frame sequences with V and J called. Part of the clones is not carried over; for the studies checked, unresolved V genes explain less than half of this, and the remainder is unexplained. The sample records about 84,000 clones, just under 95% of which are singletons. The top ten constitute roughly 0.25% of the sample. CDR1 and CDR2, looked up from the germline V gene, are SGHAT and FQNNGV. V gives up 5 bases and J gives up 0 bases, and the segment between their germline ends measures 14 bases. From the cysteine through the phenylalanine, the CDR3 covers 16 amino acids. Only the CDR3 DNA is retained, 48 bases long and in frame from the first base.

Remarks on this clone: Its target antigen remains unknown. No qualities accompany the bases; no much larger clone lies one base away.

Rearrangement joined TRBV11-2 to TRBJ2-1, with the D segment identity uncertain. The sequence came from a human donor in good health. Sequenced input: T cells isolated from PBMCs. Here is the DNA: TGTGCCAGCAGCCGCCCCCCTACGCACTCCTACAATGAGCAGTTCTTC. Translation gives CASSRPPTHSYNEQFF.